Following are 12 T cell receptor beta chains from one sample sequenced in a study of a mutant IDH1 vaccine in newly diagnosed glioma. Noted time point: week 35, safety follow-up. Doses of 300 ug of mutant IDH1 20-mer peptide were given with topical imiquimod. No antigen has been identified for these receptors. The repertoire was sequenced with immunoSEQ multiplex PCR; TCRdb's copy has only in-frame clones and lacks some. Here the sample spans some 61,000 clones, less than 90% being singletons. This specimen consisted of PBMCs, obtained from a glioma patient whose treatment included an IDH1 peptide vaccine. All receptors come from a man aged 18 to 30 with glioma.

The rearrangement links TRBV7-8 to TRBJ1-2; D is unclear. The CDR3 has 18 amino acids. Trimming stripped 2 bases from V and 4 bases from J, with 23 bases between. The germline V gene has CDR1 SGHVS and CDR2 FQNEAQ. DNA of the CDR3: TGTGCCAGCAGCTTAAATCACCATGGCCAGTTTGGTGGCTATGGCTACACCTTC. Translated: CASSLNHHGQFGGYGYTF.

CDR3 nucleotides: TGTGCCATCAGTGAGACGGAGGGGGGGAACACTGAAGCTTTCTTT. Protein product: CAISETEGGNTEAFF. V and J are TRBV10-3 and TRBJ1-1; possible D gene TRBD1, 6 bases. CDR1 and CDR2 (germline): ENHRY, SYGVKD. The CDR3 extends over 15 amino acids. Trimming left V 2 bases short and J 1 base short, with 11 bases between.

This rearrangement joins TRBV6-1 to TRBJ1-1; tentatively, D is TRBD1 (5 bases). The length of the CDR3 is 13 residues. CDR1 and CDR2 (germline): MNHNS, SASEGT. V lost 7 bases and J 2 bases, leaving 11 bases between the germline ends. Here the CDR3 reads CASTRGLNTEAFF. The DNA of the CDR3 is TGTGCCAGCACCCGGGGACTCAACACTGAAGCTTTCTTT.

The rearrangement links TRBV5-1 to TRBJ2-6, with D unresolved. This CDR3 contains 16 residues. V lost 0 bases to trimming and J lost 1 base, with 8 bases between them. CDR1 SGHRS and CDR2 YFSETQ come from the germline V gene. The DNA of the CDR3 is TGCGCCAGCAGCTTGGCTCCGGGTTCTGGGGCCAACGTCCTGACTTTC. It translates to CASSLAPGSGANVLTF.

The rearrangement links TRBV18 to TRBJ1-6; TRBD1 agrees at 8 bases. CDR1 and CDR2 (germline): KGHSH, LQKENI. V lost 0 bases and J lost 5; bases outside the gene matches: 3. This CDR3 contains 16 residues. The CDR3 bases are TGTGCCAGCTCACCACCGGGGACAGGACATAATTCACCCCTCCACTTT. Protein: CASSPPGTGHNSPLHF.

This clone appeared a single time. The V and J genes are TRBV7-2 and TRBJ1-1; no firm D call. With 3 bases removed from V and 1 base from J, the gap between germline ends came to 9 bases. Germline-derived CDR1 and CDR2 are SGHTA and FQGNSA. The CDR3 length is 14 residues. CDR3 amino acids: CASSFFGSNTEAFF. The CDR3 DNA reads TGTGCCAGCAGCTTCTTCGGTTCGAACACTGAAGCTTTCTTT.

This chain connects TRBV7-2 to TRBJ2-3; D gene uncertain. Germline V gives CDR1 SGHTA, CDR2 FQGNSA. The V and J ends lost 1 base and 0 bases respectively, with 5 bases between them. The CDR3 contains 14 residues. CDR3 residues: CASSLVGSTDTQYF. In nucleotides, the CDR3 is TGTGCCAGCAGCTTAGTCGGCAGCACAGATACGCAGTATTTT. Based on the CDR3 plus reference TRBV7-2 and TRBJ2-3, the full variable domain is GAGVSQSPSNKVTEKGKDVELRCDPISGHTALYWYRQSLGQGLEFLIYFQGNSAPDKSGLPSDRFSAERTGGSVSTLTIQRTQQEDSAVYLCASSLVGSTDTQYFGPGTRLTVL.

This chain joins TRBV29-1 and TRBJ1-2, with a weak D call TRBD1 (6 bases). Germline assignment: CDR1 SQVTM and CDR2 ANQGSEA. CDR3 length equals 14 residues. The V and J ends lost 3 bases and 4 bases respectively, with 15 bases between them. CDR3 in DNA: TGCAGCGTTGATCTGGGGGCGCGAGTCTATGGCTACACCTTC. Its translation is CSVDLGARVYGYTF.

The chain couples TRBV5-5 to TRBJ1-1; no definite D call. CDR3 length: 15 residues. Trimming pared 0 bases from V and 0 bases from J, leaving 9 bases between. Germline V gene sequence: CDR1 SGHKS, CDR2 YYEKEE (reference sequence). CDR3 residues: CASSLVQVMNTEAFF. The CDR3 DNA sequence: TGTGCCAGCAGCTTGGTGCAGGTTATGAACACTGAAGCTTTCTTT.

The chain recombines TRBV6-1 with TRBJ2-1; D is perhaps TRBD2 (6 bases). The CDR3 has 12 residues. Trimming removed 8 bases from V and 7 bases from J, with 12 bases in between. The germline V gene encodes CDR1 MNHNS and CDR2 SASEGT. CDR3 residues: CASRGGVNEQFF. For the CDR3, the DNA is TGTGCCAGCCGAGGAGGGGTGAATGAGCAGTTCTTC.

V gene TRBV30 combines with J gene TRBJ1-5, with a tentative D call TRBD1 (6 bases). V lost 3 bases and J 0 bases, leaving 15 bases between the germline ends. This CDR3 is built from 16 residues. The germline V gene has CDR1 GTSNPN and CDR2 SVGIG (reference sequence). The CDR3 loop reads CAWSDGTLYSNQPQHF. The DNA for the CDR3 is TGTGCCTGGAGCGACGGGACACTTTATAGCAATCAGCCCCAGCATTTT.

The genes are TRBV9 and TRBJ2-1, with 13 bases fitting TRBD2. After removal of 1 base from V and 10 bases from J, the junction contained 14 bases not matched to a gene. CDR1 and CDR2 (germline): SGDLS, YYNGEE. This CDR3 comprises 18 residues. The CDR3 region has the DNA TGTGCCAGCAGCGTAACCCTGGGACTAGCGGGGAGAACAGGGGAGCAGTTCTTC. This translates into CASSVTLGLAGRTGEQFF.